A selection of T cell receptor beta chains follows, all from one sample in a study of T cells in Graves' hyperthyroidism and ophthalmopathy. A single record per CDR3 protein comes from TCRdb applying MiXCR to the multiplex PCR reads. Seen here are approximately 400,000 distinct CDR3 sequences, 15% to 18% observed once, and the top ten hold 11% to 15%. The sample consisted of blood. The origin of the receptors is a woman younger than 35 with Graves' hyperthyroidism. The CDR3 runs from the conserved cysteine through the conserved F or W. A D gene is named only where the DNA matches it firmly. A row's size may be missing; if present it is once, few, many or a size class.

>-|TRBJ1-6|TRBV6-2/TRBV6-3|TRBD1
CASSSRTGASSPLHF
TGTGCCAGCAGTTCGCGGACAGGGGCTAGTTCACCCCTCCACTTT
>few|TRBJ1-1|TRBV20-1|-
CSVFTGNTEAFF
TGCAGTGTATTCACAGGGAACACTGAAGCTTTCTTT
>few|TRBJ2-1|TRBV9|TRBD2
CASSAEELAGAIHEQFF
TGTGCCAGCAGCGCCGAGGAACTAGCGGGAGCTATACATGAGCAGTTCTTC
>many|TRBJ2-5|TRBV2|-
CASTQPQTPQETQYF
TGTGCCAGCACCCAGCCACAAACCCCACAAGAGACCCAGTACTTC
>-|TRBJ2-1|TRBV6-1|-
CASSELAAGEQFF
TGTGCCAGCAGTGAGCTGGCCGCCGGTGAGCAGTTCTTC
>-|TRBJ2-1|TRBV19|TRBD1
CASSTNRQGVNEQFF
TGTGCCAGTAGTACAAATCGACAGGGCGTTAATGAGCAGTTCTTC
>many|TRBJ2-1|TRBV29-1|-
CSVEGVIGYNEQFF
TGCAGCGTTGAAGGTGTCATCGGCTACAATGAGCAGTTCTTC
>many|TRBJ1-2|TRBV7-9|TRBD1
CASSCRDRGCYGYTF
TGTGCCAGCAGCTGCCGGGACAGGGGGTGCTATGGCTACACCTTC
>many|TRBJ1-1|TRBV6-2/TRBV6-3|-
CASSYPRENTEAFF
TGTGCCAGCAGTTATCCCCGAGAGAACACTGAAGCTTTCTTT
>many|TRBJ2-7|TRBV6-1|TRBD2
CASKRAGAGGEQYF
TGTGCCAGCAAGAGAGCGGGAGCGGGGGGCGAGCAGTACTTC
>few|TRBJ2-3|TRBV20-1|TRBD2
CSATGKARELGDTQYF
TGCAGTGCTACGGGAAAGGCGCGGGAGTTGGGAGATACGCAGTATTTT
>many|TRBJ2-5|TRBV27|TRBD1
CASSLVYPRGLDETQYF
TGTGCCAGCAGTTTAGTTTACCCCAGGGGGCTGGATGAGACCCAGTACTTC
>few|TRBJ1-2|TRBV7-8|-
CASSLYRQVANYGYTF
TGTGCCAGCAGCTTATACCGACAGGTAGCTAACTATGGCTACACCTTC
>-|TRBJ2-7|TRBV29-1|TRBD1
CSVQDRGGSYGQYF
TGCAGCGTTCAGGACAGGGGAGGCTCCTACGGGCAGTACTTC
>many|TRBJ1-1|TRBV6-1|-
CASSEASGGRAFF
TGTGCCAGCAGTGAAGCGAGTGGGGGACGCGCTTTCTTT
>many|TRBJ1-5|TRBV6-1|TRBD1
CASSMGQSAIQPQHF
TGTGCCAGCAGTATGGGACAGTCGGCGATCCAGCCCCAGCATTTT
>once|TRBJ2-1|TRBV19|TRBD1
CASSIHLGDRYNEQFF
TGTGCCAGTAGTATCCACCTCGGGGACAGGTACAATGAGCAGTTCTTC
>many|TRBJ1-1|TRBV5-1|TRBD1
CASSARQGLNTEAFF
TGCGCCAGCAGCGCCCGACAGGGATTAAACACTGAAGCTTTCTTT
>many|TRBJ1-2|TRBV9|-
CASSVDSGPSFTNGYTF
TGTGCCAGCAGCGTAGATTCAGGGCCCTCGTTCACGAATGGCTACACCTTC
>few|TRBJ1-1|TRBV7-9|-
CASSFDFRGDTEAFF
TGTGCCAGCAGCTTTGATTTTCGGGGTGACACTGAAGCTTTCTTT
>few|TRBJ1-4|TRBV6-1|-
CASNQRQSPNEKLFF
TGTGCCAGCAATCAACGACAGAGCCCTAATGAAAAACTGTTTTTT
>-|TRBJ1-2|TRBV29-1|-
CSVDSLSYGYTF
TGCAGCGTTGACAGTCTATCCTATGGCTACACCTTC
>many|TRBJ1-2|TRBV3-1|-
CASSQGVGMEYGYTF
TGTGCCAGCAGCCAAGGTGTAGGGATGGAATATGGCTACACCTTC
>-|TRBJ2-1|TRBV28|TRBD2
CASSPGLAGGKYNEQFF
TGTGCCAGCAGTCCGGGACTAGCGGGAGGGAAATACAATGAGCAGTTCTTC
>-|TRBJ2-3|TRBV6-5|TRBD1
CASSYPSPAQGRGLDTQYF
TGTGCCAGCAGTTACCCCTCTCCCGCCCAGGGCAGGGGGTTAGATACGCAGTATTTT
>many|TRBJ2-7|TRBV11-2|-
CASSLHRDPTYEQYF
TGTGCCAGCAGCTTACATCGGGATCCAACGTACGAGCAGTACTTC
>few|TRBJ2-3|TRBV7-9|-
CASSLGTFPQYF
TGTGCCAGCAGCCTAGGAACGTTCCCGCAGTATTTT
>many|TRBJ2-2|TRBV12-3/TRBV12-4|-
CASRLGHPGELFF
TGTGCCAGCAGGCTCGGACACCCCGGGGAGCTGTTTTTT
>few|TRBJ2-1|TRBV15|TRBD1
CATYDTGGGEQFF
TGTGCCACCTATGATACAGGGGGCGGTGAGCAGTTCTTC
>-|TRBJ2-4|TRBV4-3|-
CASSQGGPALAKNIQYF
TGCGCCAGCAGCCAGGGGGGTCCAGCGCTAGCCAAAAACATTCAGTACTTC
>few|TRBJ1-1|TRBV7-3|-
CASSPQAQRGTEAFF
TGTGCCAGCAGCCCCCAGGCCCAAAGGGGCACTGAAGCTTTCTTT
>-|TRBJ2-7|TRBV5-1|TRBD1
CASSGRDRPYEQYF
TGCGCCAGCAGCGGCCGGGACAGACCCTACGAGCAGTACTTC
>-|TRBJ2-2|TRBV24-1|TRBD2
CATSDSAGAYTGELFF
TGTGCCACCAGTGATTCTGCGGGAGCCTACACCGGGGAGCTGTTTTTT
>-|TRBJ1-1|TRBV7-8|TRBD1
CASRKGDRTGTEAFF
TGTGCCAGCAGAAAAGGGGACAGAACGGGGACTGAAGCTTTCTTT
>many|TRBJ2-1|TRBV10-3|TRBD1
CAIRRTGNADNEQFF
TGTGCCATCAGGAGGACAGGCAACGCCGACAATGAGCAGTTCTTC
>-|TRBJ1-1|TRBV5-1|-
CASGLGFGGNTEAFF
TGTGCCAGCGGCTTGGGTTTCGGGGGTAACACTGAAGCTTTCTTT
>few|TRBJ2-1|TRBV7-3|-
CASALSPARAYNEQFF
TGTGCTAGCGCACTTTCCCCAGCGAGAGCCTACAATGAGCAGTTCTTC